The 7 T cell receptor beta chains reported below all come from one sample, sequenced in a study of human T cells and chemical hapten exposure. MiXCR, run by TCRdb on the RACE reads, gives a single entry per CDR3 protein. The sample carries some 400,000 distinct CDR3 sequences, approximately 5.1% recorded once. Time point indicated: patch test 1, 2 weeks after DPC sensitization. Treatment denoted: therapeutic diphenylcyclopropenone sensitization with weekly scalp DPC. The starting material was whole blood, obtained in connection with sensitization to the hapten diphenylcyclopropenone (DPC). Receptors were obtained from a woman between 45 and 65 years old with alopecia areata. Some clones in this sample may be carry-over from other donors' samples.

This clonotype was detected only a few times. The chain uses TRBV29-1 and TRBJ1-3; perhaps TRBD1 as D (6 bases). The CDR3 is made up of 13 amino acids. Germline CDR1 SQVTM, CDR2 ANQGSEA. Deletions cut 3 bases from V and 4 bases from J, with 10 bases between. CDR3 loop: CSVERTEGNTIYF. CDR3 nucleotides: TGCAGCGTTGAGAGGACAGAAGGAAACACCATATATTTT.

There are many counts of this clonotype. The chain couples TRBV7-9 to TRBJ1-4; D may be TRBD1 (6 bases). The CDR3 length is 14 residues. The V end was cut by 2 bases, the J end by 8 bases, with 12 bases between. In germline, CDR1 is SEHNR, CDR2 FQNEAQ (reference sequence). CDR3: CASSLRAGAEKLFF. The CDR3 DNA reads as TGTGCCAGCAGCTTAAGGGCGGGGGCGGAAAAACTGTTTTTT.

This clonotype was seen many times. CDR3 amino acids: CASTPRGSRRNEQFF. The DNA for the CDR3 is TGTGCCAGCACCCCCCGGGGGTCTCGAAGGAATGAGCAGTTCTTC. The chain uses TRBV11-2 and TRBJ2-1; D perhaps matches TRBD2 (6 bases). The V end was cut by 7 bases, the J end by 7 bases, with 20 bases between. Germline-derived CDR1 and CDR2 are SGHAT and FQNNGV. This CDR3 spans 15 amino acids.

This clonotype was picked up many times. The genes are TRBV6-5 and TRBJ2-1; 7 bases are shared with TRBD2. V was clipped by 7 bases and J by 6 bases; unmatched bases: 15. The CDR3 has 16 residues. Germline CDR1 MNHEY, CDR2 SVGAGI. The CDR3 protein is CASTVAGLGALNEQFF. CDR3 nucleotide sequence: TGTGCCAGCACCGTAGCGGGCCTTGGGGCCCTCAATGAGCAGTTCTTC.

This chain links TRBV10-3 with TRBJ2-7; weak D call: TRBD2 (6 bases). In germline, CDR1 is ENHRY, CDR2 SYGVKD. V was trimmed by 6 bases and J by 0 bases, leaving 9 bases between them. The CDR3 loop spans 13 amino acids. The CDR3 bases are TGTGCCATCAGGCCCGGGGGCTCCTACGAGCAGTACTTC. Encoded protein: CAIRPGGSYEQYF.

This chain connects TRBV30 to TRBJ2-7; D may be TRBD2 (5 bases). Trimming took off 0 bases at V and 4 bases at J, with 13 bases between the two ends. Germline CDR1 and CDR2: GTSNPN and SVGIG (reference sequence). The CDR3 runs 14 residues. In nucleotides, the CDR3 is TGTGCCTGGAGTGTGGATGGAGGCAGGTACGAGCAGTACTTC. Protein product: CAWSVDGGRYEQYF.

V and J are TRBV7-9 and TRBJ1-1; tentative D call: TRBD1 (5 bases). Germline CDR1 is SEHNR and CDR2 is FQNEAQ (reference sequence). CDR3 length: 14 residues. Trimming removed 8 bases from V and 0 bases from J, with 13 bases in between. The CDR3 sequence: CASGLAGMNTEAFF. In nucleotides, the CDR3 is TGTGCCAGCGGATTGGCAGGGATGAACACTGAAGCTTTCTTT. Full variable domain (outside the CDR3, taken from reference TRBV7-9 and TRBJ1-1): DTGVSQNPRHKITKRGQNVTFRCDPISEHNRLYWYRQTLGQGPEFLTYFQNEAQLEKSRLLSDRFSAERPKGSFSTLEIQRTEQGDSAMYLCASGLAGMNTEAFFGQGTRLTVV.